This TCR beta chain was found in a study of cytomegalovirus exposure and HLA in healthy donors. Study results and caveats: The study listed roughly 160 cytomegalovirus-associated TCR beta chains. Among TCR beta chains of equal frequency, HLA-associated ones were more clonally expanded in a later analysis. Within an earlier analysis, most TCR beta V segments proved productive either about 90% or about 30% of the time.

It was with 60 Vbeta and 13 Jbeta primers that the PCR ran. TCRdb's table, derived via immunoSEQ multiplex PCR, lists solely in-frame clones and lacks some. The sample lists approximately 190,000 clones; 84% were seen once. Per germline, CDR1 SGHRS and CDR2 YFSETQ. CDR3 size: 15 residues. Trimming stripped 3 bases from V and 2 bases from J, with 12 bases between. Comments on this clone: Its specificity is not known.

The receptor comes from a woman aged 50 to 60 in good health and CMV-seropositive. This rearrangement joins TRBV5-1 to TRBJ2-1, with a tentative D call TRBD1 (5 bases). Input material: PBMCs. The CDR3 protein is CASSSAQTAYNEQFF. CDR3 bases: TGCGCCAGCAGCTCCGCCCAGACAGCCTACAATGAGCAGTTCTTC.